This passage covers 21 T cell receptor beta chains from one sample sequenced in a study of CD4 T cells in relation to SARS-CoV-2 and coronaviruses. Unexposed donor CD4+ T cells date from about 2011-2019, before the COVID-19 pandemic. Here immunoSEQ multiplex PCR was the method, and the copy in TCRdb shows in-frame clones only, minus some. The sample yields about 59,000 clones, 86% seen once. Sequencing input: memory CD4+ T cells from PBMCs. The receptors originated from a human donor in good health.

The chain carries TRBV4-2 and TRBJ2-7, with TRBD1 as a possible D gene (5 bases). CDR1 and CDR2 (germline): LGHNA, YNFKEQ. The V gene lost 0 bases and the J gene lost 0 bases, with 9 bases spanning the gap. The CDR3 sequence is 15 residues long. CDR3 in DNA: TGTGCCAGCAGCCAAGATCCGGACACCTCCTACGAGCAGTACTTC. Translating it yields CASSQDPDTSYEQYF.

The chain has TRBV9 and TRBJ2-3; D is unclear. The V gene's germline CDR1 is SGDLS and CDR2 YYNGEE. V was shortened by 0 bases and J by 2 bases, with 13 bases between the two germline ends. The CDR3 is 16 residues long. The CDR3 sequence: CASSVGGSGYTDTQYF. The DNA of the CDR3 is TGTGCCAGCAGCGTAGGGGGTAGTGGCTACACAGATACGCAGTATTTT. The complete variable domain, with remaining parts taken from reference TRBV9 and TRBJ2-3, reads DSGVTQTPKHLITATGQRVTLRCSPRSGDLSVYWYQQSLDQGLQFLIQYYNGEERAKGNILERFSAQQFPDLHSELNLSSLELGDSALYFCASSVGGSGYTDTQYFGPGTRLTVL.

This chain links TRBV19 with TRBJ1-4; 7 bases fit TRBD1. Germline V gene sequence: CDR1 LNHDA, CDR2 SQIVND (reference sequence). The trim removed 4 bases at V and 3 bases at J, leaving 5 bases unmatched. The CDR3 runs to 15 residues. Here the CDR3 reads CASSTMDRSNEKLFF. The CDR3 DNA follows: TGTGCCAGTAGTACAATGGACAGGTCTAATGAAAAACTGTTTTTT.

The V gene is TRBV28, the J gene TRBJ1-1; D remains unclear. CDR1 MDHEN and CDR2 SYDVKM come from the germline V gene. The CDR3 consists of 14 residues. V was pared by 4 bases and J by 2 bases, with 11 bases between. CDR3 region: CASSWMVRNTEAFF. The CDR3 region has the DNA TGTGCCAGCAGTTGGATGGTTAGAAACACTGAAGCTTTCTTT.

The chain recombines TRBV30 with TRBJ1-4, with unresolved D. The CDR3 has 11 amino acids. V lost 3 bases to trimming and J lost 9 bases, with 8 bases between them. Per the germline V gene, CDR1 is GTSNPN and CDR2 is SVGIG (reference sequence). DNA of the CDR3: TGTGCCTGGAGCACTAGAAAAAAACTGTTTTTT. Protein sequence: CAWSTRKKLFF.

V is TRBV25-1 and J is TRBJ2-7, with no clear D. There are 15 residues in the CDR3. CDR1 MGHDK and CDR2 SYGVNS come from the germline V gene. Trimming removed 5 bases at V and 0 bases at J, with 14 bases between. The CDR3 DNA is TGTGCCAGCAGTTTGGAAGGTCGCTCCTCCTACGAGCAGTACTTC. It specifies CASSLEGRSSYEQYF.

This clone was picked up a small number of times. This CDR3 is also generated by other DNA sequences in the sample. CDR3 in DNA: TGTGCCAGCAGCCCCCGTGAGACCCAGTACTTC. Translating it yields CASSPRETQYF. The gene calls are TRBV7-8 and TRBJ2-5; no definite D call. Looked up from germline, CDR1 is SGHVS and CDR2 is FQNEAQ. V shed 5 bases and J shed 5 bases, with 6 bases lying between them. This CDR3 is built from 11 residues.

This rearrangement joins TRBV28 to TRBJ2-1; D is perhaps TRBD1 (6 bases). The CDR3 runs 16 residues. Germline loops: CDR1 MDHEN, CDR2 SYDVKM. Deletions cut 0 bases from V and 4 bases from J, with 13 bases between. CDR3 DNA sequence: TGTGCCAGCAGTTTATGGGAACCCGGGACATACAATGAGCAGTTCTTC. Its translation: CASSLWEPGTYNEQFF.

CDR3 protein: CASSPADGTEAFF. The CDR3, as DNA: TGTGCCAGCTCACCAGCCGACGGCACTGAAGCTTTCTTT. This chain links TRBV18 with TRBJ1-1; D is ambiguous. V shed 2 bases and J shed 4 bases, with 8 bases lying between them. The CDR3 loop spans 13 amino acids. CDR1 and CDR2 from the germline V gene are KGHSH and LQKENI.

The chain couples TRBV7-9 to TRBJ1-2, with a weak D call TRBD1 (5 bases). The length of the CDR3 is 15 residues. V was trimmed by 1 base and J by 8 bases, leaving 17 bases between them. Per germline, CDR1 SEHNR and CDR2 FQNEAQ (reference sequence). CDR3 DNA: TGTGCCAGCAGCTTAGTCACGGGACGGATGCCCGGCTACACCTTC. Translated, it gives CASSLVTGRMPGYTF.

V and J are TRBV5-6 and TRBJ1-3; the D is unclear. The CDR3 runs to 15 residues. Trimming shortened V by 4 bases and J by 0 bases, and 11 bases separated the two germline ends. CDR1 is SGHDT and CDR2 is YYEEEE in the germline V gene. CDR3 nucleotide sequence: TGTGCCAGCAGCCCCGGGCACCTCTCTGGAAACACCATATATTTT. Protein sequence: CASSPGHLSGNTIYF.

The V call is TRBV7-9, the J call TRBJ1-4; D unresolved. Per germline, CDR1 SEHNR and CDR2 FQNEAQ (reference sequence). There are 14 residues in the CDR3. V was pared by 6 bases and J by 8 bases, with 16 bases between. The DNA of the CDR3 is TGTGCCAGCAGGTCGACGGGCCTCGGCGAAAAACTGTTTTTT. Amino acid sequence: CASRSTGLGEKLFF.

The V call is TRBV19, the J call TRBJ1-1; D uncertain. The germline gives CDR1 LNHDA, CDR2 SQIVND (reference sequence). This CDR3 contains 11 residues. V lost 7 bases and J lost 10, with 13 bases in between. CDR3 bases: TGTGCCAGTATTACACTTCGTGGAGCTTTCTTT. Amino acids: CASITLRGAFF.

The rearrangement joins TRBV7-2 to TRBJ1-5; perhaps TRBD1 as D (6 bases). The germline gives CDR1 SGHTA, CDR2 FQGNSA. The CDR3 has 16 residues. V dropped 1 base and J dropped 7 bases, with 17 bases sitting between them. CDR3 coding DNA: TGTGCCAGCAGCTTAGGATTCAGGGGAGTATTCCAGCCCCAGCATTTT. This translates into CASSLGFRGVFQPQHF.

This clone has just one count. The chain joins TRBV9 to TRBJ2-3, with D unclear. The germline CDR1 and CDR2 sequences are SGDLS and YYNGEE. The CDR3 sequence is 13 residues long. Trimming removed 4 bases at V and 2 bases at J, with 8 bases between. CDR3 in DNA: TGTGCCAGCAGCTCGAGACCCACAGATACGCAGTATTTT. It codes for CASSSRPTDTQYF.

The genes are TRBV28 and TRBJ2-2; 7 bases are a match to TRBD1. Germline assignment: CDR1 MDHEN and CDR2 SYDVKM. CDR3 length: 16 amino acids. V lost 3 bases to trimming and J lost 4 bases; unmatched junction nucleotides: 8. The CDR3 DNA is TGTGCCAGCAGTTTCGGGACAGTTTTTGCCACCGGGGAGCTGTTTTTT. The encoded protein is CASSFGTVFATGELFF.

The chain couples TRBV7-9 to TRBJ2-7; D is perhaps TRBD2 (5 bases). CDR3 length: 13 residues. V dropped 1 base and J dropped 8 bases, with 12 bases sitting between them. Germline CDR1 SEHNR, CDR2 FQNEAQ (reference sequence). CDR3 loop: CASSLGSTTKQYF. CDR3 nucleotides: TGTGCCAGCAGCTTAGGCTCGACTACGAAGCAGTACTTC.

The J gene is TRBJ2-7, the V gene TRBV19; D not resolved. The CDR3 is 13 residues long. CDR1 and CDR2 (germline): LNHDA, SQIVND (reference sequence). Trimming pared 11 bases from V and 4 bases from J, leaving 18 bases between. The CDR3: CARAPAPRYEQYF. CDR3 DNA: TGTGCCCGCGCCCCCGCCCCGAGGTACGAGCAGTACTTC. Full variable domain (outside the CDR3, taken from reference TRBV19 and TRBJ2-7): DGGITQSPKYLFRKEGQNVTLSCEQNLNHDAMYWYRQDPGQGLRLIYYSQIVNDFQKGDIAEGYSVSREKKESFPLTVTSAQKNPTAFYLCARAPAPRYEQYFGPGTRLTVT.

This sequence joins TRBV28 and TRBJ1-1; perhaps TRBD1 as D (6 bases). The CDR3 runs to 16 residues. Germline V gene lookup returns CDR1 MDHEN and CDR2 SYDVKM. V lost 4 bases, J lost 7 bases, and 22 bases lay in between. The CDR3 DNA sequence: TGTGCCAGCAGTTCCTCATCCCGGGGGCGACGCCTTGAAGCTTTCTTT. Translation gives CASSSSSRGRRLEAFF.

The sample holds a few counts of this clone. The rearrangement links TRBV7-2 to TRBJ1-5; no definite D call. Germline V gene lookup returns CDR1 SGHTA and CDR2 FQGNSA. The ends were cut back, 4 bases at V and 7 bases at J, with 11 bases in the middle. CDR3 length: 13 amino acids. The CDR3 sequence: CASSSDAGQPQHF. In DNA, the CDR3 is TGTGCCAGCAGCTCGGATGCGGGGCAGCCCCAGCATTTT. Variable domain in full (rest from reference TRBV7-2 and TRBJ1-5): GAGVSQSPSNKVTEKGKDVELRCDPISGHTALYWYRQSLGQGLEFLIYFQGNSAPDKSGLPSDRFSAERTGGSVSTLTIQRTQQEDSAVYLCASSSDAGQPQHFGDGTRLSIL.

CDR3 region: CASSLIFGISQETQYF. The CDR3 nucleotides are TGTGCCAGCAGCTTAATCTTCGGGATTTCCCAAGAGACCCAGTACTTC. V and J are TRBV7-9 and TRBJ2-5; D possibly corresponds to TRBD2 (5 bases). Trimming took off 2 bases at V and 1 base at J, with 14 bases between the two ends. CDR1 SEHNR and CDR2 FQNEAQ come from the germline V gene (reference sequence). The CDR3 runs to 16 residues.